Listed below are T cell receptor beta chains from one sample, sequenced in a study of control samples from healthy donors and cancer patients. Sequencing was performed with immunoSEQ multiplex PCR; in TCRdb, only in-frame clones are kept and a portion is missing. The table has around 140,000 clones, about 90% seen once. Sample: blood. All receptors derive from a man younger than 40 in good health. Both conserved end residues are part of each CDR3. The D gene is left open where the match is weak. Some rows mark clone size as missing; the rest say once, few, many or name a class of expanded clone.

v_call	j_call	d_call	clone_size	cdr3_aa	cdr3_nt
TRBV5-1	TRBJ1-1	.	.	CASSLRRSGTEAFF	TGCGCCAGCAGCTTGAGGAGATCGGGCACTGAAGCTTTCTTT
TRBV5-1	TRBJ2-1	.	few	CASSLPGGQYNEQFF	TGCGCCAGCAGCTTGCCGGGGGGCCAGTACAATGAGCAGTTCTTC
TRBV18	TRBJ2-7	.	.	CASSPGASYEQYF	TGTGCCAGCTCACCGGGAGCGTCCTACGAGCAGTACTTC
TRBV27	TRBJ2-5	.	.	CASTSVAARKETQYF	TGTGCCAGCACCTCGGTGGCAGCCAGGAAAGAGACCCAGTACTTC
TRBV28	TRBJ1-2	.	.	CASSLPSGYTF	TGTGCCAGCAGTCTGCCCTCTGGCTACACCTTC
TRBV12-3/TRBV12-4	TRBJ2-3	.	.	CASSFGGTDTQYF	TGTGCCAGCAGTTTCGGGGGCACAGATACGCAGTATTTT
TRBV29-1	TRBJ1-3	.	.	CSVQEDLSGNTIYF	TGCAGCGTACAGGAGGATCTCTCTGGAAACACCATATATTTT
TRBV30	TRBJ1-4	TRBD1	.	CAWSSPGQSNEKLFF	TGTGCCTGGAGTTCCCCGGGACAGTCTAATGAAAAACTGTTTTTT
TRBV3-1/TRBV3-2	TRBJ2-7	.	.	CASSQGGAEYHYEQYF	TGTGCCAGCAGCCAAGGTGGCGCAGAATACCACTACGAGCAGTACTTC
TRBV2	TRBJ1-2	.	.	CASSREAANYGYTF	TGTGCCAGCAGCCGGGAGGCCGCTAACTATGGCTACACCTTC
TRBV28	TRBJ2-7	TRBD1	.	CASSSRTGDTEQYF	TGTGCCAGCAGCAGTCGGACAGGGGACACCGAGCAGTACTTC
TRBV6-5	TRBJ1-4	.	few	CASRDNNEKLFF	TGTGCCAGCCGAGACAACAATGAAAAACTGTTTTTT
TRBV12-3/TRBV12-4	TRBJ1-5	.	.	CASSTTRDQPQHF	TGTGCCAGCTCTACCACCCGGGATCAGCCCCAGCATTTT
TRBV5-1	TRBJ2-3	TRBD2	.	CASSLHPSSGGGDTQYF	TGCGCCAGCAGCTTGCACCCTTCTAGCGGGGGAGGAGATACGCAGTATTTT
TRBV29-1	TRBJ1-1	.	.	CSVEDREIAFF	TGCAGCGTTGAAGACAGGGAGATTGCTTTCTTT
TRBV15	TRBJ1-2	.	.	CATSRGEREDGYTF	TGTGCCACCAGCAGGGGGGAAAGGGAGGATGGCTACACCTTC
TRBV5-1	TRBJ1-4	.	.	CASSLYPTGRMTLNEKLFF	TGCGCCAGCAGCTTGTATCCTACGGGACGGATGACCCTTAATGAAAAACTGTTTTTT
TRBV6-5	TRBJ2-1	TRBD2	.	CASSRRLAGEQFF	TGTGCCAGCAGTCGCAGACTAGCGGGGGAGCAGTTCTTC
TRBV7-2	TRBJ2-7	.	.	CASSLEGHPIYEQYF	TGTGCCAGCAGCTTAGAAGGACACCCTATCTACGAGCAGTACTTC
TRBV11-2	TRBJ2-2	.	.	CASSLGTGYTGELFF	TGTGCCAGCAGCTTAGGTACAGGGTACACCGGGGAGCTGTTTTTT
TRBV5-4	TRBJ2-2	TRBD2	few	CASSLAGDPGELFF	TGTGCCAGCAGCCTGGCGGGGGACCCCGGGGAGCTGTTTTTT
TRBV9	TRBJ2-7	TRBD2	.	CASSVGSGGYEQYF	TGTGCCAGCAGCGTAGGGTCGGGAGGGTACGAGCAGTACTTC
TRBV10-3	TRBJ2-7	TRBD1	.	CAISDRDRGHYEQYF	TGTGCCATCAGTGACCGGGACAGGGGGCATTACGAGCAGTACTTC
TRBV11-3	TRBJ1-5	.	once	CASSSRGGMNQPQHF	TGTGCCAGCAGCAGTCGGGGGGGAATGAATCAGCCCCAGCATTTT
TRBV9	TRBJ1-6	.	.	CASSVGDNYNSPLHF	TGTGCCAGCAGCGTGGGAGACAATTATAATTCACCCCTCCACTTT
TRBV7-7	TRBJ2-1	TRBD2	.	CASSPGLAGAGYNEQFF	TGTGCCAGCAGCCCCGGACTAGCGGGGGCGGGGTACAATGAGCAGTTCTTC
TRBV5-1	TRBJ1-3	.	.	CASSAGGGGNTIYF	TGCGCCAGCAGCGCAGGTGGGGGCGGAAACACCATATATTTT
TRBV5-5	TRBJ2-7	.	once	CASSLGTPYEQYF	TGTGCCAGCAGCTTGGGGACTCCTTACGAGCAGTACTTC
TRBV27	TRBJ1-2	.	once	CASSLYPDYGYTF	TGTGCCAGCAGTTTATATCCAGACTATGGCTACACCTTC
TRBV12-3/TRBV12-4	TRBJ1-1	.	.	CASSLNGNTEAFF	TGTGCCAGCAGTTTAAACGGGAACACTGAAGCTTTCTTT
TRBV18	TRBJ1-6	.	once	CASSDDSPDSPLHF	TGTGCCAGCTCAGACGACAGCCCGGATTCACCCCTCCACTTT
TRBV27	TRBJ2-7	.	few	CASSHRPQGYEQYF	TGTGCCAGCAGTCACCGCCCCCAGGGCTACGAGCAGTACTTC
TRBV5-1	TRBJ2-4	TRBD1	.	CASSPGQGAVNIQYF	TGCGCCAGCAGCCCTGGACAGGGGGCTGTAAACATTCAGTACTTC
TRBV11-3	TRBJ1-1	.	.	CASSLRRGSGSTEAFF	TGTGCCAGCAGCTTAAGAAGAGGATCAGGGAGCACTGAAGCTTTCTTT
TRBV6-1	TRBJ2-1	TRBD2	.	CASSGIGTSSPYNEQFF	TGTGCCAGCAGTGGCATTGGGACTAGCAGTCCCTACAATGAGCAGTTCTTC
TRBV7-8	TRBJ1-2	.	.	CASSPRLESYGYTF	TGTGCCAGCAGCCCCCGACTGGAGAGCTATGGCTACACCTTC
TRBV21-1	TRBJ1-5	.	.	CASCSGRLNQPQHF	TGTGCCAGCTGCTCGGGACGGCTAAATCAGCCCCAGCATTTT
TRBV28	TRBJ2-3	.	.	CATHTSREVTDTQYF	TGTGCCACCCACACGTCCAGGGAAGTTACCGATACGCAGTATTTT
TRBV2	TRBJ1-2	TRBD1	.	CASSVEQGAPYGYTF	TGTGCCAGCAGTGTTGAACAGGGGGCTCCCTATGGCTACACCTTC
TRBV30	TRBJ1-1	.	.	CAWSRGGTEAFF	TGTGCCTGGAGTAGAGGGGGCACTGAAGCTTTCTTT
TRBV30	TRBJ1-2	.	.	CAWSSRAEDNYGYTF	TGTGCCTGGAGCTCTCGGGCGGAAGATAACTATGGCTACACCTTC
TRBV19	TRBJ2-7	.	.	CASSTTGANEQYF	TGTGCCAGTAGTACTACCGGGGCCAACGAGCAGTACTTC
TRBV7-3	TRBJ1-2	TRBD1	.	CASSLTTGQGVGIDGYTF	TGTGCCAGCAGCTTAACCACCGGACAGGGGGTAGGGATTGATGGCTACACCTTC
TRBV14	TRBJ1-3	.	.	CASSRLETSGNTIYF	TGTGCCAGCAGCCGGTTGGAGACCTCTGGAAACACCATATATTTT
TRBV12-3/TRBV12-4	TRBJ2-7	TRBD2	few	CASSRGSYEQYF	TGTGCCAGCAGCCGCGGGAGCTACGAGCAGTACTTC
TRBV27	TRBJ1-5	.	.	CASSLRQGNQPQHF	TGTGCCAGCAGTTTACGGCAGGGGAATCAGCCCCAGCATTTT
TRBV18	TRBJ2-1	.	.	CASSPPGPGVTYNEQFF	TGTGCCAGCTCACCACCTGGCCCAGGGGTCACCTACAATGAGCAGTTCTTC
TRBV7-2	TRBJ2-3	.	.	CASSFSTDTQYF	TGTGCCAGCAGCTTCTCCACAGATACGCAGTATTTT
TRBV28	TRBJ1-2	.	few	CASSLPTSLRGKYGYTF	TGTGCCAGCAGTTTACCTACCTCCCTCCGAGGGAAATATGGCTACACCTTC
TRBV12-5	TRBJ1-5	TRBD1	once	CASGQTPKQGADSNQPQHF	TGTGCTAGTGGCCAAACCCCCAAACAGGGGGCCGATAGCAATCAGCCCCAGCATTTT
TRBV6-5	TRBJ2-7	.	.	CASLGGYEQYF	TGTGCCAGCTTGGGCGGGTACGAGCAGTACTTC
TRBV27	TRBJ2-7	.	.	CASSFGADYEQYF	TGTGCCAGCAGTTTCGGGGCCGACTACGAGCAGTACTTC
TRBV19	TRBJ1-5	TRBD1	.	CASTDGTGISQPQHF	TGTGCCAGTACCGACGGGACAGGGATTAGTCAGCCCCAGCATTTT
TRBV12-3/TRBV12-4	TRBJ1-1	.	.	CASSLGGNTEAFF	TGTGCCAGCAGTTTAGGAGGGAACACTGAAGCTTTCTTT